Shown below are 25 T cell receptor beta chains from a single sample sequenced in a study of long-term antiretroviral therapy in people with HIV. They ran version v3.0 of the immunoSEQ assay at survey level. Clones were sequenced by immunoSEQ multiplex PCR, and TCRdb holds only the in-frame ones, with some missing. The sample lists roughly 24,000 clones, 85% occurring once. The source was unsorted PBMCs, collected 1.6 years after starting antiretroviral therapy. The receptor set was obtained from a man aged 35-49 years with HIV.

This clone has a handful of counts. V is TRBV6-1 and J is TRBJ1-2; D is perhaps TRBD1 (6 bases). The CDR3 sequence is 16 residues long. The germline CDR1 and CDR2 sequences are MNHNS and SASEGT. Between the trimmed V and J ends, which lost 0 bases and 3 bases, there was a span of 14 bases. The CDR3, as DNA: TGTGCCAGCAGTGAAGCGCCGGGGGCGCGGTACTATGGCTACACCTTC. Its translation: CASSEAPGARYYGYTF.

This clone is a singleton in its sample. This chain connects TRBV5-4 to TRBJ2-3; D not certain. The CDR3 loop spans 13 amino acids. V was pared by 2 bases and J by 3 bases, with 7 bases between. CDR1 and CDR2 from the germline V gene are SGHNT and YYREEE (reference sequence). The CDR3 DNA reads TGTGCCAGCAGCTTTGGTCCTACAGATACGCAGTATTTT. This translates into CASSFGPTDTQYF.

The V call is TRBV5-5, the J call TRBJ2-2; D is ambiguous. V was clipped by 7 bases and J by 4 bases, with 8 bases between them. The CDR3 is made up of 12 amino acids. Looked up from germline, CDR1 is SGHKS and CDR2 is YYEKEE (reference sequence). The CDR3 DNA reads TGTGCCAGCTTCGGTGGCACCGGGGAGCTGTTTTTT. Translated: CASFGGTGELFF.

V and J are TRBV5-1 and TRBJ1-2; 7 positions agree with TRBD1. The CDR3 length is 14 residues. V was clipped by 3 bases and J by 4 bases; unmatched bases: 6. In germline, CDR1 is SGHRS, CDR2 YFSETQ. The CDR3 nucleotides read TGCGCCAGCAGCTCCGGGACAGACACCTATGGCTACACCTTC. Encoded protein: CASSSGTDTYGYTF.

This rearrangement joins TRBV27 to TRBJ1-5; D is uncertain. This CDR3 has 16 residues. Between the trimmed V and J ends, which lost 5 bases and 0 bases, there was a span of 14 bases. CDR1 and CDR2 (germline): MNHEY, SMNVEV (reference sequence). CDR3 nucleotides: TGTGCCAGCAGTGACTCGGACTTACGTAGCAATCAGCCCCAGCATTTT. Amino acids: CASSDSDLRSNQPQHF.

CDR3 bases: TGCGCCAGCAGTCGACTCGGAGGCTCCTACGAGCAGTACTTC. This translates into CASSRLGGSYEQYF. The chain combines TRBV10-2 with TRBJ2-7, with D tentatively TRBD2 (5 bases). Germline V lookup: CDR1 WSHSY, CDR2 SAAADI. The CDR3 consists of 14 residues. The V gene lost 5 bases and the J gene lost 0 bases, with 11 bases spanning the gap.

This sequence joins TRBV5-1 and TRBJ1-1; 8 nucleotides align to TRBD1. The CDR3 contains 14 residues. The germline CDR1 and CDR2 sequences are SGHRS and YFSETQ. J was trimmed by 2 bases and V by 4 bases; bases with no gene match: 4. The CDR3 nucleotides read TGCGCCAGCAGCGCCGACAGGGGCAACACTGAAGCTTTCTTT. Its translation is CASSADRGNTEAFF.

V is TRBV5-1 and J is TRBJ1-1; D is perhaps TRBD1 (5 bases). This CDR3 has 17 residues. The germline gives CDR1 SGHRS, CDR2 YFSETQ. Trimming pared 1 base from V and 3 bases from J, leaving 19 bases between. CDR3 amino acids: CASSLRGEGPEHTEAFF. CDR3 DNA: TGCGCCAGCAGCTTGCGGGGGGAGGGACCGGAACACACTGAAGCTTTCTTT.

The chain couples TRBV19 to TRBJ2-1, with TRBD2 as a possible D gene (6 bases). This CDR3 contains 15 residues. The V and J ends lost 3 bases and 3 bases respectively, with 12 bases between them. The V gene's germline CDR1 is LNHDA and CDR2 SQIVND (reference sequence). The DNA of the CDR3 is TGTGCCAGTAGTATGGGGGGAGGCTACTACAATGAGCAGTTCTTC. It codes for CASSMGGGYYNEQFF.

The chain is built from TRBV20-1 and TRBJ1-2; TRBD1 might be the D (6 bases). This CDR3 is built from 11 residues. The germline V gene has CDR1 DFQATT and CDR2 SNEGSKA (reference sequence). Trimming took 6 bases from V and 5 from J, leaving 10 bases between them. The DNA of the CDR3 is TGCAGTGCCAGGACAGTTTATGGCTACACCTTC. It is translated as CSARTVYGYTF.

DNA of the CDR3: TGTGCCAGCAGGTTAGACAGGGGGTCCTACAATGAGCAGTTCTTC. Amino acid sequence: CASRLDRGSYNEQFF. The chain employs TRBV6-1 and TRBJ2-1; TRBD1 matches 9 bases. Unmatched junction bases numbered 4, after V lost 6 bases and J lost 1 base. CDR1 MNHNS and CDR2 SASEGT come from the germline V gene. The CDR3 runs 15 residues.

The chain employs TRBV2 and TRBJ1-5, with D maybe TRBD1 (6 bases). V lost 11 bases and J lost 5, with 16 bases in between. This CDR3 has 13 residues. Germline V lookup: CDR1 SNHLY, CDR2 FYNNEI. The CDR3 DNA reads TGTGCCTGTAGAGGGGGAGGGGATCAGCCCCAGCATTTT. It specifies CACRGGGDQPQHF.

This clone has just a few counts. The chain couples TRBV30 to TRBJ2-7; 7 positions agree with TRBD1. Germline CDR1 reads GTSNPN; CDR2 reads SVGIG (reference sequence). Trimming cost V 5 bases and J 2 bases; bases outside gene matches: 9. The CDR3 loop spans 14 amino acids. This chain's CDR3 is CAWRKRDSPYEQYF. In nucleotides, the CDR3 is TGTGCCTGGCGGAAAAGGGACAGCCCCTACGAGCAGTACTTC.

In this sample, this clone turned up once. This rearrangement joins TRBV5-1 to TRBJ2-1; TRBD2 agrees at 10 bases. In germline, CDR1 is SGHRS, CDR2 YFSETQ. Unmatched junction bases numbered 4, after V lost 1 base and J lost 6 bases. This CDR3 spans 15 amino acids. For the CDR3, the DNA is TGCGCCAGCAGCTTGTCTAGCGGGGGAGGCAATGAGCAGTTCTTC. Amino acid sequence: CASSLSSGGGNEQFF.

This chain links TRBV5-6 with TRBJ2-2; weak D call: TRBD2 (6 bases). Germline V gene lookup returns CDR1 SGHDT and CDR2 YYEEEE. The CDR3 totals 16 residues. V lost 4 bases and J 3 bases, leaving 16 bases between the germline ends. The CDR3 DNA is TGTGCCAGCAGCACCGACCCGGGACTGTACACCGGGGAGCTGTTTTTT. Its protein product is CASSTDPGLYTGELFF.

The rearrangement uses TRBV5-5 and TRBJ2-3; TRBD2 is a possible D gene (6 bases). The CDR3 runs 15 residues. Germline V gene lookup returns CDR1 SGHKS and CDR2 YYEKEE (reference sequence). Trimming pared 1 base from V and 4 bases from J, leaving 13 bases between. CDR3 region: CASSLLLALADTQYF. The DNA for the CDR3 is TGTGCCAGCAGCTTGTTACTAGCTCTGGCAGATACGCAGTATTTT.

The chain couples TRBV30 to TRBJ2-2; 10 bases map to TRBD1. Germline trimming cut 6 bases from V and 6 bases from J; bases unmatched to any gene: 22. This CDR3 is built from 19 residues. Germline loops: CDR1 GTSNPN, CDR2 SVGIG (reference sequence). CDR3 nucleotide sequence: TGTGCCTGTTCGCAATCCGGGACAGGGGATTGGAGAGAGGCCGGGGAGCTGTTTTTT. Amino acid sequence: CACSQSGTGDWREAGELFF.

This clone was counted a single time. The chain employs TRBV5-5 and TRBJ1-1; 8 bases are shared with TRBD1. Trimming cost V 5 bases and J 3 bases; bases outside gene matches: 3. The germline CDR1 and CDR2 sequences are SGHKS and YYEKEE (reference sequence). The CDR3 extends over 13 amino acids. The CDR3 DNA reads TGTGCCAGCAGTCCGGACAGGGACACTGAAGCTTTCTTT. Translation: CASSPDRDTEAFF.

CDR3: CASRPPGLKNIQYF. CDR3 DNA sequence: TGTGCCAGCAGGCCACCGGGTCTAAAAAACATTCAGTACTTC. The V call is TRBV6-5, the J call TRBJ2-4; the D is unclear. The ends were cut back, 6 bases at V and 4 bases at J, with 13 bases in the middle. The CDR3 is 14 amino acids. Germline V gene sequence: CDR1 MNHEY, CDR2 SVGAGI.

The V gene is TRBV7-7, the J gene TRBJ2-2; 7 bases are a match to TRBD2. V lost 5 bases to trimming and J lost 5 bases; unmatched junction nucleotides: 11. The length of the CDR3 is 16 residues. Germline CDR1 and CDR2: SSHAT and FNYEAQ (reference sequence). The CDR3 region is CASSPGGGRDTGELFF. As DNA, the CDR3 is TGTGCCAGCAGCCCCGGGGGAGGGAGGGATACCGGGGAGCTGTTTTTT.

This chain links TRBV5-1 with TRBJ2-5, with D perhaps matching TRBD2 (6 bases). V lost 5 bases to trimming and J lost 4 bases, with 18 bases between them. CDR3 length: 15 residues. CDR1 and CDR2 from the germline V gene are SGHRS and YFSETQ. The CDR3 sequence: CASREGYGSRETQYF. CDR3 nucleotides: TGCGCCAGCAGGGAGGGTTACGGTAGCCGAGAGACCCAGTACTTC.

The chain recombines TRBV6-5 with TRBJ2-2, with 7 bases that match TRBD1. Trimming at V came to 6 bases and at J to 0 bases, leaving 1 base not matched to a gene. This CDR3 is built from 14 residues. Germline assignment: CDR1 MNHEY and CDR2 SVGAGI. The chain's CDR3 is CASRGTANTGELFF. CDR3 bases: TGTGCCAGCAGGGGGACAGCGAACACCGGGGAGCTGTTTTTT.

This chain's CDR3 is CASSPPGLVYGYTF. CDR3 nucleotides: TGTGCCAGCAGCCCTCCGGGCCTCGTGTATGGCTACACCTTC. The chain carries TRBV7-9 and TRBJ1-2, with D hard to call. Germline values: CDR1 SEHNR, CDR2 FQNEAQ (reference sequence). V dropped 5 bases and J dropped 5 bases, with 15 bases sitting between them. This CDR3 is built from 14 residues.

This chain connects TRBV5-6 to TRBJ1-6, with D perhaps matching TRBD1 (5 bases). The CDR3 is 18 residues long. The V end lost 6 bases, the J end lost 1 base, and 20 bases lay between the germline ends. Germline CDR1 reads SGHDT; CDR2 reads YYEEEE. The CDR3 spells CASNRWGVTISYNSPLHF. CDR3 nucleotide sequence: TGTGCCAGCAACCGGTGGGGGGTGACGATTTCCTATAATTCACCCCTCCACTTT.

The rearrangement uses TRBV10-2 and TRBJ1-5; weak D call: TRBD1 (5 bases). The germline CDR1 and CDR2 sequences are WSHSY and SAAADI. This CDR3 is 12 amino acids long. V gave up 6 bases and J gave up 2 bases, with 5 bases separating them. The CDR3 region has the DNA TGCGCCAGCAGACAGGGCAATCAGCCCCAGCATTTT. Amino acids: CASRQGNQPQHF.